One T cell receptor beta chain is described in this entry. Its target is unknown. TCRdb keeps only in-frame clones here, not all; method: immunoSEQ multiplex PCR. This table has roughly 70,000 clones, just over 90% appearing once. The data derive from a study of T cell responses to AZD1222 COVID-19 vaccine. Overall study findings and caveats: Mostly white British, mostly female donors; authors suggested clonal diversity may be underestimated. Sampled repertoires all dated from after the peak T cell response. After two AZD1222 doses, spike-specific TCR breadth and depth rose versus day 0. Just a handful of AZD1222 recipients were seropositive at baseline.

Sequencing was performed on peripheral blood, taken 28 days after the second dose of the MenACWY control vaccine. This receptor was identified in an adult who received the MenACWY meningococcal vaccine as a control.

CDR3 in amino acids: CATSRSRENEQFF. The DNA for the CDR3 is TGTGCCACCAGCAGGTCGAGAGAAAATGAGCAGTTCTTC. The chain employs TRBV15 and TRBJ2-1; D is unresolved. The CDR3 has 13 residues. Germline CDR1 and CDR2: LNHNV and YYDKDF (reference sequence). The ends were cut back, 3 bases at V and 7 bases at J, with 10 bases in the middle.